The clone carrying this TCR beta chain was seen more than once but under ten times. Trimming at V came to 5 bases and at J to 4 bases, leaving 5 bases not matched to a gene. The germline V gene encodes CDR1 SEHNR and CDR2 FQNEAQ (reference sequence). The CDR3 is made up of 14 amino acids. This sample was included in a study of shared clonotypes between healthy human individuals. CD45RO-negative, CCR7-positively selected cells formed the naive CD8 fraction, excluding terminally differentiated effector memory CD45RA+ cells. Profiled with immunoSEQ multiplex PCR; TCRdb holds only in-frame clones, not every one. The sample consists of more than 2 million clones, about 94% of them appearing once.

The clonotype was recovered from a man between 18 and 35 years old in good health. Some clones in this sample may be carry-over from other donors' samples. The sequenced sample consisted of naive CD8+ T cells from PBMCs. The V call is TRBV7-9, the J call TRBJ2-3; 8 bases align to TRBD2. CDR3 sequence: CASSPGLVSDTQYF. The CDR3 nucleotides are TGTGCCAGCAGCCCGGGACTAGTGTCAGATACGCAGTATTTT.